The present TCR beta chain was sequenced within a study of blood T cell repertoires in COVID-19. Study background: Italy, Spain and the United States were the sources of the convalescent and acute COVID-19 samples. The cDNA or gDNA used as material had been derived from T cells, B-cell-depleted T cells, or PBMCs.

The germline V and J ends were trimmed by 4 bases and 3 bases, with 6 bases remaining between them. This CDR3 region has 12 residues. As originally analysed: It was from reference gene primer amplification that nucleated cell counts were estimated. The repertoire was sequenced with immunoSEQ multiplex PCR; TCRdb's copy has only in-frame clones and lacks some. The V and J calls and clone size are taken from that table; D and trimming were inferred from the DNA. The sample lists under 300,000 clones; over 75% were seen once. The rearrangement joins TRBV12-3 or TRBV12-4 to TRBJ1-2; D uncertain. The specimen sequenced was peripheral blood. This sequence was found in a man aged 25-40 years who had recovered from COVID-19. CDR3 residues: CASSSSDYGYTF. The CDR3 DNA reads TGTGCCAGCAGTTCCAGTGACTATGGCTACACCTTC.